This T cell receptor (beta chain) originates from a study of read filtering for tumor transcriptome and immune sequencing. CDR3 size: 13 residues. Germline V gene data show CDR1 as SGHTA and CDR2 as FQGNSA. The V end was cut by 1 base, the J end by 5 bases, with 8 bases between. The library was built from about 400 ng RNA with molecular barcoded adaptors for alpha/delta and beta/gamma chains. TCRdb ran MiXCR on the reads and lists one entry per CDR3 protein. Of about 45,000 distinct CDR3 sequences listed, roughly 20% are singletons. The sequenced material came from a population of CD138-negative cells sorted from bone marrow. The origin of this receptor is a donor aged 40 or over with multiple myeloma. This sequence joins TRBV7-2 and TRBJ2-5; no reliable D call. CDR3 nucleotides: TGTGCCAGCAGCTTAGACCCGCGTGAGACCCAGTACTTC. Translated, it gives CASSLDPRETQYF. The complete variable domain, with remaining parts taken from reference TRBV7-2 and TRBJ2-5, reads GAGVSQSPSNKVTEKGKDVELRCDPISGHTALYWYRQSLGQGLEFLIYFQGNSAPDKSGLPSDRFSAERTGGSVSTLTIQRTQQEDSAVYLCASSLDPRETQYFGPGTRLLVL.